This TCR beta chain was obtained from a study of T cells in Graves' hyperthyroidism and ophthalmopathy. With duration under 3 months, ophthalmopathy was active: Clinical Activity Score at least 3, NOSPECS at least 4. At least ten counts were recorded for this clonotype. The antigen is not known. Amplification of TCR beta CDR3 regions used RNA as the template. Initially, a first-round RT-PCR of the TCR CDR3 employed the HTBI primer set. MiXCR, run by TCRdb on the multiplex PCR reads, gives a single entry per CDR3 protein. Seen here are around 600,000 distinct CDR3 sequences, about a sixth observed once, and the top ten hold 3% to 4%. General study findings and limits: Ophthalmopathy and stable hyperthyroidism were told apart by a 13 V-J model.

Trimming removed 3 bases at V and 6 bases at J, with 10 bases between. CDR1 and CDR2 (germline): SGHRS, YFSETQ. There are 12 residues in the CDR3. This receptor was obtained from a woman between 40 and 55 years old with Graves' ophthalmopathy. The chain joins TRBV5-1 to TRBJ2-7; D is unresolved. The sequencing input was blood. CDR3 protein: CASSSSALEQYF. DNA of the CDR3: TGCGCCAGCAGCTCATCGGCCCTCGAGCAGTACTTC.